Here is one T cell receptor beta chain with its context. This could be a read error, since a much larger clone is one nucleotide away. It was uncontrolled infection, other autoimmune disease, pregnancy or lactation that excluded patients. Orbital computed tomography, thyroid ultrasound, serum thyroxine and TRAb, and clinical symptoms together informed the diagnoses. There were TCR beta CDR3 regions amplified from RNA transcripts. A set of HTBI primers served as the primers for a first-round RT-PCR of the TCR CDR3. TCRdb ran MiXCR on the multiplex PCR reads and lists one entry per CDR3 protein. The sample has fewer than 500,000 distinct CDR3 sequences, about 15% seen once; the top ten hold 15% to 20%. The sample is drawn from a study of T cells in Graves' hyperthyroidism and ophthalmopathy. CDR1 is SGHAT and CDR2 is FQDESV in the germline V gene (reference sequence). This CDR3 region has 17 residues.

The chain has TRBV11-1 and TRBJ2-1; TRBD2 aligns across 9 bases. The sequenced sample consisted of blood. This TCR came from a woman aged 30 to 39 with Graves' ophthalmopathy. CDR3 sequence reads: CAGSPRAGRGGRNEQFF. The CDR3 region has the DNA TGTGCCGGCAGCCCTAGGGCGGGGCGGGGGGGCCGCAATGAGCAGTTCTTC.